This T cell receptor (beta chain) was observed in a study of cytomegalovirus exposure and HLA in healthy donors. The PCR had 60 Vbeta and 13 Jbeta primers. Using immunoSEQ multiplex PCR, the repertoire was profiled, and TCRdb retains in-frame clones only, with some absent. The listing records about 83,000 clones. In regard to this clone: What it recognizes is unknown.

The germline V gene has CDR1 SGHRS and CDR2 YFSETQ. The CDR3 has 16 residues. Trimming removed 4 bases from V and 8 bases from J, with 22 bases in between. Study observations and caveats: Sequence variants that were highly shared formed a cluster that was likely a sequencing artifact. Data from an earlier analysis indicated that most TCR beta V segments were productive either about 87% or about 30% of the time.

Source material: PBMCs. This receptor was identified in a man between 18 and 29 years old in good health and CMV-seropositive. The chain links TRBV5-1 to TRBJ2-1, with a possible D match to TRBD2 (6 bases). CDR3 nucleotide sequence: TGCGCCAGCAGCGCCTCCGGGGGATGGGGGTTCCATGAGCAGTTCTTC. This sequence encodes CASSASGGWGFHEQFF. Drawing the rest from reference TRBV5-1 and TRBJ2-1, the complete variable domain is KAGVTQTPRYLIKTRGQQVTLSCSPISGHRSVSWYQQTPGQGLQFLFEYFSETQRNKGNFPGRFSGRQFSNSRSEMNVSTLELGDSALYLCASSASGGWGFHEQFFGPGTRLTVL.